Detailed here is one TCR beta chain. Its antigen is not known. This sample is part of a study of T cell responses to AZD1222 COVID-19 vaccine. Background on the study: Both about-4-week and about-12-week second-dose recipients were combined. Overall study results and limits: Close to half of all spike-specific TCRs reportedly target regions of the variants that are unmutated. Clonal diversity was possibly underestimated, and the donors were mostly white British, with more females. Repertoire collection took place solely once the T cell response had peaked.

The V and J ends lost 4 bases and 4 bases respectively, with 8 bases between them. Germline values: CDR1 KGHDR, CDR2 SFDVKD. There are 13 residues in the CDR3. The repertoire was sequenced with immunoSEQ multiplex PCR; TCRdb's copy has only in-frame clones and lacks some. The sample has roughly 98,000 clones, roughly 92% seen once. Sequenced material: peripheral blood, taken on day 0 of AZD1222 vaccination. The TCR was taken from an adult in good health. The rearrangement joins TRBV24-1 to TRBJ2-3; D is unclear. The CDR3 DNA sequence: TGTGCCACCAGTGACCCGATAGCAGATACGCAGTATTTT. This encodes CATSDPIADTQYF.